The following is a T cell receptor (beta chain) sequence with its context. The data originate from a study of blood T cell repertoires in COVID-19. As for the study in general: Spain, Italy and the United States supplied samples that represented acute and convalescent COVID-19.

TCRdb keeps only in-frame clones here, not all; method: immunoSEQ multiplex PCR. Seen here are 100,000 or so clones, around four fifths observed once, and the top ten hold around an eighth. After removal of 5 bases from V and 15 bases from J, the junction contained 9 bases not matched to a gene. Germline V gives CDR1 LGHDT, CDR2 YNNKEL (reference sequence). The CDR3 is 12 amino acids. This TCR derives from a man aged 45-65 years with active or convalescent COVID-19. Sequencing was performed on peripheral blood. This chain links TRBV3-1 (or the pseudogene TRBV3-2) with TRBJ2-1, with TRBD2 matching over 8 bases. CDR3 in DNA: TGTGCCAGCAGCTTCCGACTAGCGCGACCGTTCTTC. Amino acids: CASSFRLARPFF.